The clone carrying this T cell receptor beta chain occurred many times. Its antigen is still unknown. Germline V gene data show CDR1 as ENHRY and CDR2 as SYGVKD. The CDR3 has 13 residues. With 0 bases clipped from V and 9 bases from J, the junction kept 1 base outside the gene matches. The sample is drawn from a study of identical twins. Broader study findings: There was an excess of low generation probability in the out-of-frame alpha sequences that twins shared. Cord blood beta clonotypes present at high abundance carried fewer insertions; no such pattern appeared in memory repertoires.

TCRdb fed the 5' RACE reads into MiXCR, producing one record per CDR3 protein. This table holds 700,000 or so distinct CDR3 sequences, 8.5% to 9.5% found once. The sample also formed part of further work on yellow fever vaccine responses in identical twins. From that paper: Reportedly, twins showed a vaccine T cell response that looked partly convergent and partly personalized.

V and J are TRBV10-3 and TRBJ2-1, with 8 bases aligning to TRBD1. The clonotype comes from a woman under 30 in good health. Specimen: PBMCs. CDR3 loop: CAISESQGAEQFF. The CDR3 bases are TGTGCCATCAGTGAGTCCCAGGGGGCTGAGCAGTTCTTC.